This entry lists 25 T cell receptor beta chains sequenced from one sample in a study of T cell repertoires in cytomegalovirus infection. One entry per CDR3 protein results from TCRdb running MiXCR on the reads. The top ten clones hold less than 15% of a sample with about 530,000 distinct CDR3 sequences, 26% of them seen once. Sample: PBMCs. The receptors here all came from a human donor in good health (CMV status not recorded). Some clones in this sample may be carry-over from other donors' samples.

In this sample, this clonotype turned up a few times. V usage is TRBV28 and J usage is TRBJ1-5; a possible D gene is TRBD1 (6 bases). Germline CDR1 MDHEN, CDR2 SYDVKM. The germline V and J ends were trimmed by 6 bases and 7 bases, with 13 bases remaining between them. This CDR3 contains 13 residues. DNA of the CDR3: TGTGCCAGCAGGGGGGGGGCTCGGCAGCCCCAGCATTTT. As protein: CASRGGARQPQHF.

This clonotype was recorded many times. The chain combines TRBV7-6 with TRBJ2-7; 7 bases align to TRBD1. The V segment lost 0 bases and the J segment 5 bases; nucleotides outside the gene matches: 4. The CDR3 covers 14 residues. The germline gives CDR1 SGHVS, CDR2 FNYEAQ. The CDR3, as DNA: TGTGCCAGCAGCTTAGCTTACAGGGGAAACGAGCAGTACTTC. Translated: CASSLAYRGNEQYF.

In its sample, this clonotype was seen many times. The CDR3 loop reads CASSLQGRGLEQFF. DNA for the CDR3: TGTGCCAGCAGCTTACAGGGAAGAGGGCTTGAGCAGTTCTTC. The chain carries TRBV7-9 and TRBJ2-1; D possibly matches TRBD1 or TRBD2 (5 bases each). The CDR3 extends over 14 amino acids. V lost 2 bases, J lost 9 bases, and 14 bases lay in between. CDR1 is SEHNR, CDR2 FQNEAQ, per germline (reference sequence).

The CDR3 nucleotides read TGTGCCAGCAGTTTAATCCAGTCAGATACGCAGTATTTT. This encodes CASSLIQSDTQYF. V gene TRBV27 combines with J gene TRBJ2-3; D gene unclear. In germline, CDR1 is MNHEY, CDR2 SMNVEV (reference sequence). Trimming took 2 bases from V and 4 from J, leaving 7 bases between them. CDR3 size: 13 residues.

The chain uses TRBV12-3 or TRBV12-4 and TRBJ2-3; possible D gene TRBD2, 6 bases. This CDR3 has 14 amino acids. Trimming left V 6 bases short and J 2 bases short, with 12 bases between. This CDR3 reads CASSQGTPTDTQYF. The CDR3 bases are TGTGCCAGCAGCCAAGGGACTCCCACAGATACGCAGTATTTT.

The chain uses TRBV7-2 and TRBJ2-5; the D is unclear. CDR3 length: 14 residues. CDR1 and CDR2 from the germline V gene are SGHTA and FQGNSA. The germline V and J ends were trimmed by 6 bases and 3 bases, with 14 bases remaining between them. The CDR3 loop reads CASSHGGNKETQYF. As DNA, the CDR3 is TGTGCCAGCAGTCATGGCGGAAACAAAGAGACCCAGTACTTC.

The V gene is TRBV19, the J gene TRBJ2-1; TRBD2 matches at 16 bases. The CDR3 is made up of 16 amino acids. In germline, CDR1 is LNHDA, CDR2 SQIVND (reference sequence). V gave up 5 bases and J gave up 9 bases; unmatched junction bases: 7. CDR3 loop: CASSRTGTSGRVEQFF. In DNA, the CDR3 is TGTGCCAGTAGTCGAACCGGGACTAGCGGGAGGGTTGAGCAGTTCTTC. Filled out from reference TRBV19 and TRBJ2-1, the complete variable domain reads DGGITQSPKYLFRKEGQNVTLSCEQNLNHDAMYWYRQDPGQGLRLIYYSQIVNDFQKGDIAEGYSVSREKKESFPLTVTSAQKNPTAFYLCASSRTGTSGRVEQFFGPGTRLTVL.

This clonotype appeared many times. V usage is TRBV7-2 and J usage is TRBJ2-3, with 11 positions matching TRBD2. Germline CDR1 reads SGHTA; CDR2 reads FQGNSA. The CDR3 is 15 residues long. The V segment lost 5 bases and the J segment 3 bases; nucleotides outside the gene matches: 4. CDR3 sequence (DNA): TGTGCCAGCAGCCAACCTAGCGGGAGGACAGATACGCAGTATTTT. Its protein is CASSQPSGRTDTQYF.

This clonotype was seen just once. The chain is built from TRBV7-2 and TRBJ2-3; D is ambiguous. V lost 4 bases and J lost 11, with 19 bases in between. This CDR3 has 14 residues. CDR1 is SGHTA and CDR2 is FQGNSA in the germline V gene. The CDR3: CASSSRIESPLQYF. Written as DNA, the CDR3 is TGTGCCAGCAGCTCCCGAATCGAATCCCCCCTGCAGTATTTT. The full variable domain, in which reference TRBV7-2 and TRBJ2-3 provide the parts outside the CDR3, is GAGVSQSPSNKVTEKGKDVELRCDPISGHTALYWYRQSLGQGLEFLIYFQGNSAPDKSGLPSDRFSAERTGGSVSTLTIQRTQQEDSAVYLCASSSRIESPLQYFGPGTRLTVL.

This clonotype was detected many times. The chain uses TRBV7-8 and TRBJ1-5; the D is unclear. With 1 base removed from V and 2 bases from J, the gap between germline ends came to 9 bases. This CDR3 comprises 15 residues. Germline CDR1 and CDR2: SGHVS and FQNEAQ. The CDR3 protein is CASSLVALGNQPQHF. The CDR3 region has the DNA TGTGCCAGCAGCTTAGTCGCCCTCGGCAATCAGCCCCAGCATTTT.

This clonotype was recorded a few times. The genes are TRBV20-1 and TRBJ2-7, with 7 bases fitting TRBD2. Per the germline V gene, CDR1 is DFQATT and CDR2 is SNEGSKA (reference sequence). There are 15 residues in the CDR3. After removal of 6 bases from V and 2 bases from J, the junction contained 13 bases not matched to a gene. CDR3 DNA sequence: TGCAGTGCCACACCCTTAGCGGGCCCGACCTACGAGCAGTACTTC. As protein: CSATPLAGPTYEQYF.

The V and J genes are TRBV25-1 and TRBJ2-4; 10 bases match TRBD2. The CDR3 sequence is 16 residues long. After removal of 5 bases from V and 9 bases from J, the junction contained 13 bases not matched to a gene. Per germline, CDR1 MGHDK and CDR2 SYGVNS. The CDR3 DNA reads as TGTGCCAGCAGTCGGGCTAGCGGGAGCCGGGGGGGCATTCAGTACTTC. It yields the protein CASSRASGSRGGIQYF.

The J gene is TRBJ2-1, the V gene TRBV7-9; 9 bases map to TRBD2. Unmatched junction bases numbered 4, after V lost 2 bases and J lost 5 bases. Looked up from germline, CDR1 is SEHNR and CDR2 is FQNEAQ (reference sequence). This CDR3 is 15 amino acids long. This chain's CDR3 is CASSLRTSGHNEQFF. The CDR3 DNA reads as TGTGCCAGCAGCTTAAGAACTAGCGGGCACAATGAGCAGTTCTTC.

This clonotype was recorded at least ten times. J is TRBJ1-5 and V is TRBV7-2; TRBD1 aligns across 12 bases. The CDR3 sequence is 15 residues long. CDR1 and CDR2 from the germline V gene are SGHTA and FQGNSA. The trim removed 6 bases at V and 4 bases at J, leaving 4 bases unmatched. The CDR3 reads CASSWDRGLNQPQHF. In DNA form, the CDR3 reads TGTGCCAGCAGTTGGGACAGGGGGCTGAATCAGCCCCAGCATTTT.

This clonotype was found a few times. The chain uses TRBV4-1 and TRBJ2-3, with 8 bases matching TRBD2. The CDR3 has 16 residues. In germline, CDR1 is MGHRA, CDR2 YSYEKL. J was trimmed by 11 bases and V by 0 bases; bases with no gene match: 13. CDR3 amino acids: CASSQEVASGLQGQYF. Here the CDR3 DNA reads TGCGCCAGCAGCCAAGAAGTGGCTAGCGGGCTACAGGGGCAGTATTTT.

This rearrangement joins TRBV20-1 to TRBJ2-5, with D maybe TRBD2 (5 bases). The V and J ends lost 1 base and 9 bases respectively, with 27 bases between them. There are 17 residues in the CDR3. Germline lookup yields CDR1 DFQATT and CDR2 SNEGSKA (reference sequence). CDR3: CSARASPQDGSRRSQYF. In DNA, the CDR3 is TGCAGTGCTAGAGCCTCCCCCCAGGACGGATCCCGGAGGTCCCAGTACTTC.

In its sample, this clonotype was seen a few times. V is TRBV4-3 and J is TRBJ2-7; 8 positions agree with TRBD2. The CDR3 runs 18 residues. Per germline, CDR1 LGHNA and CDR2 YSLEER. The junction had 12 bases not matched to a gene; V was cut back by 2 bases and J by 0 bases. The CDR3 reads CASSQPSGPGINSYEQYV. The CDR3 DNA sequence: TGCGCCAGCAGCCAACCTAGCGGGCCCGGGATTAACTCCTACGAGCAGTACGTC.

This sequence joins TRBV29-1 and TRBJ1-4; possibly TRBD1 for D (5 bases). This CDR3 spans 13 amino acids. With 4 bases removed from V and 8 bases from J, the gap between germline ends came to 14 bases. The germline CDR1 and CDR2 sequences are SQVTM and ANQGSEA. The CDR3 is CSVARGSGEKLFF. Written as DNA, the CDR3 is TGCAGCGTTGCTAGGGGCTCAGGGGAAAAACTGTTTTTT.

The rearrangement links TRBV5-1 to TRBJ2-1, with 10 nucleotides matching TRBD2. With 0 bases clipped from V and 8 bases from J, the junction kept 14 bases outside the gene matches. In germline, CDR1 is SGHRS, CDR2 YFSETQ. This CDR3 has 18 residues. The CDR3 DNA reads TGCGCCAGCAGCTTGGAGACCAGAACGGGACTAGCGAACTATGAGCAGTTCTTC. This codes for CASSLETRTGLANYEQFF.

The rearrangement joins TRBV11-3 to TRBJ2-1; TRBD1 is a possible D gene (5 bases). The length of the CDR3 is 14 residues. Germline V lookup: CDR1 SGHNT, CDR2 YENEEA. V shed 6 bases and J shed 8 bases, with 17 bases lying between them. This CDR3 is CASSPTSDSDEQFF. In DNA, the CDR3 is TGTGCCAGCAGTCCCACCAGCGACAGCGATGAGCAGTTCTTC.

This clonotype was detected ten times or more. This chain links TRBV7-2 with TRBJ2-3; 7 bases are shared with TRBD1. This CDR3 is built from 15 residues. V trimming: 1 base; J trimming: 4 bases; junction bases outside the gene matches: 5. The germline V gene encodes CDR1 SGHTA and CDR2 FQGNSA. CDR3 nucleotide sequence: TGTGCCAGCAGCTTAGGACAGGGAATGTCAGATACGCAGTATTTT. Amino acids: CASSLGQGMSDTQYF.

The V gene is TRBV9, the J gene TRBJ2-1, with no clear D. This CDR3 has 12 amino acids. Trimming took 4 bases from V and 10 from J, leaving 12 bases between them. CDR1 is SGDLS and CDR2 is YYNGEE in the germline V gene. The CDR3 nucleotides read TGTGCCAGCAGCACCGACCCTCGGGAGCAGTTCTTC. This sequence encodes CASSTDPREQFF.

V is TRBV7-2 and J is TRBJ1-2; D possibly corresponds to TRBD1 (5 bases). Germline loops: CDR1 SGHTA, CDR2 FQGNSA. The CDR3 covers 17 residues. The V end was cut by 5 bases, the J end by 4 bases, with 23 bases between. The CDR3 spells CASSPYLGGKPIYGYTF. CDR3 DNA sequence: TGTGCCAGCAGCCCCTACCTCGGGGGAAAACCTATCTATGGCTACACCTTC. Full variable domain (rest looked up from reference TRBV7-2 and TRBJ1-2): GAGVSQSPSNKVTEKGKDVELRCDPISGHTALYWYRQSLGQGLEFLIYFQGNSAPDKSGLPSDRFSAERTGGSVSTLTIQRTQQEDSAVYLCASSPYLGGKPIYGYTFGSGTRLTVV.

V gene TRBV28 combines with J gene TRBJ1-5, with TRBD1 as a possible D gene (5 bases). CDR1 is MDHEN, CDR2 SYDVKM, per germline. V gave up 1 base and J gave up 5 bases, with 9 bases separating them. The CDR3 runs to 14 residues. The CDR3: CASSLFGAYQPQHF. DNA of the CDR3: TGTGCCAGCAGTTTATTCGGGGCGTATCAGCCCCAGCATTTT.

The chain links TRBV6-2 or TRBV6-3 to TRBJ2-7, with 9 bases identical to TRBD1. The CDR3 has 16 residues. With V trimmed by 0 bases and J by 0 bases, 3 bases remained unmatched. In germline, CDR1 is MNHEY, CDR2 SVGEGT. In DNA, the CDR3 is TGTGCCAGCAGTTACTCGGTGGGACAGGGCTCCTACGAGCAGTACTTC. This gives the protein CASSYSVGQGSYEQYF.